These T cell receptor beta chains were read from a single sample in a study of cytomegalovirus exposure and HLA in healthy donors. The repertoire was sequenced with immunoSEQ multiplex PCR; TCRdb's copy has only in-frame clones and lacks some. The data hold about 130,000 clones, with 80% observed a single time. Material for sequencing was PBMCs. These receptor sequences come from a man under 40 in good health and CMV-seronegative. CDR3s include the opening cysteine and the closing phenylalanine or tryptophan. The D gene is left open where the match is weak. The size entry is marked missing in some rows and otherwise reads once, few, many or a size class.

clone size	V gene	J gene	D gene	CDR3 length	CDR3 DNA	CDR3 protein
.	TRBV19	TRBJ2-5	.	16	TGTGCCAGTAGTATGGGTTCGACAGCGCTTCTGGAGACCCAGTACTTC	CASSMGSTALLETQYF
.	TRBV19	TRBJ1-5	.	16	TGTGCCAGTAGTATCTTAGGCGAAGCGCCCGATCAGCCCCAGCATTTT	CASSILGEAPDQPQHF
once	TRBV9	TRBJ2-3	TRBD2	16	TGTGCCAGCAGCCCTCTAGCGGGAGAGGCAACAGATACGCAGTATTTT	CASSPLAGEATDTQYF
.	TRBV6-5	TRBJ1-3	.	16	TGTGCCAGCAGTTACTCGCTTCTGCAGACTGGAAACACCATATATTTT	CASSYSLLQTGNTIYF
.	TRBV7-9	TRBJ2-1	.	16	TGTGCCAGCAGCCCCCAAGGTGGGCTCTCCTACAATGAGCAGTTCTTC	CASSPQGGLSYNEQFF
few	TRBV18	TRBJ1-4	TRBD1	15	TGTGCCAGCTCACCACATAGGACAGGGTCTGAAAAACTGTTTTTT	CASSPHRTGSEKLFF
few	TRBV2	TRBJ2-5	.	12	TGTGCCAGCTTGGTCAGCCAAGAGACCCAGTACTTC	CASLVSQETQYF
.	TRBV7-7	TRBJ2-5	TRBD2	16	TGTGCCAGCAGAGAGTCGGTCGTGGGAGGGCCGGAGACCCAGTACTTC	CASRESVVGGPETQYF
.	TRBV10-1	TRBJ2-2	.	12	TGCGCCAGCATTACTGGGCCCGGGGAGCTGTTTTTT	CASITGPGELFF
.	TRBV7-3	TRBJ1-2	.	13	TGTGCCAGCAGCTTCTCAGATAACTATGGCTACACCTTC	CASSFSDNYGYTF
.	TRBV2	TRBJ2-2	TRBD2	15	TGTGCCAGCAGTACCGGGACTAGCGGGACCGGGGAGCTGTTTTTT	CASSTGTSGTGELFF
.	TRBV19	TRBJ2-1	TRBD2	16	TGTGCCAGTAGTCCAGGGTGGACTAGCGGGAACAATGAGCAGTTCTTC	CASSPGWTSGNNEQFF
.	TRBV6-1	TRBJ1-2	.	17	TGTGCCAGCAGTGAAATATTTGGGGGCGTCTCGGACTATGGCTACACCTTC	CASSEIFGGVSDYGYTF
.	TRBV18	TRBJ1-1	.	15	TGTGCCAGCTCACCAGGTGTAGGGGTGGATACTGAAGCTTTCTTT	CASSPGVGVDTEAFF
.	TRBV19	TRBJ2-1	TRBD2	13	TGTGCCAGTAGTCAAACTAGCGCCAATGAGCAGTTCTTC	CASSQTSANEQFF
.	TRBV7-9	TRBJ1-6	.	14	TGTGCCAGCAGCCAACAGGGATCGGATTCACCCCTCCACTTT	CASSQQGSDSPLHF
.	TRBV29-1	TRBJ2-7	.	12	TGCAGCGTCCGCCGCGCCTCCTACGAGCAGTACTTC	CSVRRASYEQYF